These 11 T cell receptor beta chains originate from one sample sequenced in a study. TCRdb analysed the 5' RACE reads with MiXCR anew, one entry per CDR3 protein. Seen here are roughly 8,100 distinct CDR3 sequences, roughly half observed once, and the top ten hold 4% to 5%. The sample consisted of memory CD4+ T cells sorted from a lymph node. Subset reported: memory CD4+ T cells, CD4+CD45RO+CD25-. The receptors here all came from a female donor with breast cancer.

The rearrangement uses TRBV2 and TRBJ2-1; D may be TRBD2 (5 bases). Between the trimmed V and J ends, which lost 10 bases and 5 bases, there was a span of 15 bases. CDR3 length equals 13 residues. In germline, CDR1 is SNHLY, CDR2 FYNNEI. In DNA form, the CDR3 reads TGTGCCACCGAGGGCGCTAGAGACAATGAGCAGTTCTTC. It is translated as CATEGARDNEQFF.

About this clonotype: This sequence may be a read error, since a much larger clone differs from it by one base. The V call is TRBV7-3, the J call TRBJ2-2; D gene uncertain. The germline V gene encodes CDR1 SGHTA and CDR2 FQGTGA. The length of the CDR3 is 12 residues. Here the CDR3 reads CASSLTTRELFF. The CDR3 nucleotides are TGTGCCAGCAGCTTAACCACCCGGGAGCTGTTTTTT.

The chain joins TRBV4-3 to TRBJ2-5, with D tentatively TRBD2 (6 bases). Germline V gene sequence: CDR1 LGHNA, CDR2 YSLEER. Trimming pared 1 base from V and 4 bases from J, leaving 7 bases between. The CDR3 is made up of 13 amino acids. The CDR3 nucleotides read TGCGCCAGCAGCCAAGCCGGGGGAGAGACCCAGTACTTC. Translated: CASSQAGGETQYF.

This clonotype was counted between two and nine times. The CDR3 spells CASSRDGLPGEGYTF. In nucleotides, the CDR3 is TGCGCCAGCAGCCGTGACGGTCTCCCCGGGGAAGGCTACACCTTC. The rearrangement joins TRBV4-1 to TRBJ1-2; no clear D gene. Germline CDR1 is MGHRA and CDR2 is YSYEKL. V was cut by 4 bases and J by 8 bases, with 20 bases left in between. The CDR3 extends over 15 amino acids.

The table lists this clonotype with a count of one. The CDR3 sequence: CASEKTYEQYF. The CDR3 nucleotides read TGTGCCAGCGAGAAGACCTACGAGCAGTACTTC. The V gene is TRBV28, the J gene TRBJ2-7; D unclear. Germline CDR1 reads MDHEN; CDR2 reads SYDVKM. This CDR3 has 11 residues. Trimming shortened V by 8 bases and J by 2 bases, and 7 bases separated the two germline ends.

This clonotype was detected only a few times. This sequence joins TRBV20-1 and TRBJ2-4; TRBD2 might be the D (6 bases). V lost 0 bases, J lost 8 bases, and 11 bases lay in between. Germline CDR1 reads DFQATT; CDR2 reads SNEGSKA (reference sequence). This CDR3 comprises 13 residues. The CDR3 is CSARDQGGDIQYF. DNA for the CDR3: TGCAGTGCTAGAGACCAGGGAGGTGACATTCAGTACTTC.

The V gene is TRBV4-3, the J gene TRBJ2-1; unclear D gene. The V gene lost 0 bases and the J gene lost 11 bases, with 11 bases spanning the gap. Per the germline V gene, CDR1 is LGHNA and CDR2 is YSLEER. The CDR3 totals 13 residues. The CDR3 DNA sequence: TGCGCCAGCAGCCAAGAGCGATGGGGAAAGCAGTTCTTC. This translates into CASSQERWGKQFF.

The V call is TRBV6-5, the J call TRBJ2-2, with 10 bases matching TRBD2. The V gene's germline CDR1 is MNHEY and CDR2 SVGAGI. J gave up 6 bases and V 6 bases, and 7 bases lay outside the gene matches. This CDR3 region has 15 residues. The CDR3 sequence is CASRGLAGVSGELFF. The CDR3 nucleotides read TGTGCCAGCAGGGGGCTAGCGGGGGTGTCCGGGGAGCTGTTTTTT.

This clonotype was found a few times. The gene calls are TRBV5-1 and TRBJ2-6, with no clear D. V shed 2 bases and J shed 0 bases, with 12 bases lying between them. This CDR3 has 17 residues. Germline-derived CDR1 and CDR2 are SGHRS and YFSETQ. The CDR3 nucleotides read TGCGCCAGCAGCTTATCCGGGCTACACTCTGGGGCCAACGTCCTGACTTTC. Translated: CASSLSGLHSGANVLTF.

The genes are TRBV6-5 and TRBJ2-3; D could derive from TRBD1 or TRBD2 (5 bases each). Germline V gene data show CDR1 as MNHEY and CDR2 as SVGAGI. The CDR3 contains 13 residues. V gave up 4 bases and J gave up 5 bases, with 10 bases separating them. The CDR3 is CASSSPGRDTQYF. In DNA form, the CDR3 reads TGTGCCAGCAGTTCCCCAGGGAGAGATACGCAGTATTTT.

This clonotype was counted a few times. The chain recombines TRBV29-1 with TRBJ1-2, with TRBD1 matching 8 bases. The V and J ends lost 1 base and 3 bases, in that order; junction bases with no gene match: 1. Germline loops: CDR1 SQVTM, CDR2 ANQGSEA. The CDR3 is 13 amino acids. In DNA, the CDR3 is TGCAGCGTTGAAGTACAGGGGGACTATGGCTACACCTTC. As protein: CSVEVQGDYGYTF.